The subject of this entry is one T cell receptor (beta chain). Its antigen is unknown. Base qualities were left out, and no much larger clone turns up one base away. The donors were roughly 39 Caucasian individuals from Russia, aged roughly 6 to 100 years, who were systemically healthy. Roughly 11 milliliters of peripheral blood were drawn from each donor into EDTA-treated Vacutainer tubes. Ficoll-Paque density-gradient centrifugation was used to isolate PBMCs, with at least 6.5 million per sample. Trizol reagent was used to extract total RNA from PBMCs, with at least 5 micrograms per sample. The percentages of naive CD45RAhigh/CD27high T cells were determined by flow cytometry on a PBMC aliquot from every donor. Trimming at the junction amounts to 4 bases on V and 3 bases on J, and the germline ends lie 9 bases apart. The germline V gene yields MNHNS for CDR1 and SASEGT for CDR2. The CDR3 contains 13 residues, cysteine and phenylalanine counted. The kept DNA is CDR3 alone, 39 bases in frame from the first base.

These data originate in a study of blood T cells in healthy people across ages (dated by TCRdb to about 2015). Regarding the complete study: Template switching captured roughly one uniquely barcoded TCR beta cDNA molecule per two T cells in model experiments. The donors were divided into four age groups: young (average 16 years), middle-aged (roughly 42), aged (approximately 62) and long-lived (roughly 82). The study analyzed two additional independent replicas of 1 million unique cDNA reads from the same blood draw for two donors, one aged 18 to 29 and one aged 80 or older. Age-related changes in TCR beta repertoire diversity were measured in the study by deep sequencing normalized with unique cDNA molecular identifiers. To avoid experimental bias, donors of different ages were distributed randomly across sequencing lanes. General findings and caveats noted by the study authors: Conclusive comparison of naive and antigen-experienced compartments was prevented by the profiling of bulk unsorted PBMCs. Because donor CMV infection status was unknown, age-related changes in expanded clonotypes were potentially confounded. As age increased, observed TCR beta diversity per million T cells dropped in a roughly linear way, and a significant reduction was already evident by age 40. Estimates of total diversity from one million sequenced T cells were regarded as lower bounds and underestimates. A strong correlation was found between observed TCR beta diversity and the percentage of naive T cells measured by flow cytometry. The long-lived group showed more naive CD4+ T cells, fewer expanded clones and increased TCR diversity than the aged group, suggesting age selection.

Libraries were built with 5' RACE. Data came from an Illumina HiSeq 2500. A second PCR of about 6 to 11 cycles was performed with a sample-barcoded 5' primer and a J-beta primer mix. A unique molecular identifier was introduced onto each TCR beta cDNA molecule by a template-switch 5' adaptor carrying 12 random nucleotides. At least 3 million CDR3-containing paired-end reads were obtained from each sample. The Mint cDNA synthesis kit, primed by a TRBC-specific oligonucleotide, was used to synthesize first-strand cDNA from all RNA. After uracil-DNA glycosylase treatment, a first 18-cycle PCR used universal primers M1SS and BC2_uni_R on all cDNA. For the original study's pipeline: For normalization, 1 million high-quality reads were randomly selected from each sample, with every read carrying a distinct molecular identifier. Reads with shared molecular identifiers were discarded instead of being binned into consensus sequences. CDR3 identification, clonotype clustering and error correction used MiTCR with a Q25 quality threshold and the strictest error-elimination algorithm. A nonparametric unseen species model using Euler transformation provided a lower-bound estimate of total TCR beta diversity. TCRdb's own reprocessing of the public reads used fastp at Q25 and MiXCR and kept productive beta chains. Here each entry gathers all rows of one CDR3 protein and keeps the most common genes and DNA. TCRdb, not the authors, supplied the V and J calls. The table for this sample lists roughly 730,000 distinct CDR3 sequences; about 56% of them were counted only once. About 26% of the sample is held by the ten biggest clonotypes.

This sequence originates from a man between 40 and 49 years old in good health. Material: blood. The V and J genes are TRBV6-1 and TRBJ1-2; a weak D assignment points to TRBD1 (5 bases agree). The bases read TGTGCCAGCAGTGGGGGCGGCTACTATGGCTACACCTTC. This is translated as CASSGGGYYGYTF.